Sequencing of this TCR beta chain was carried out in a study of T cell repertoires in cytomegalovirus infection. The V end lost 6 bases, the J end lost 0 bases, and 10 bases lay between the germline ends. This CDR3 contains 14 residues. Germline V gene sequence: CDR1 MNHNS, CDR2 SASEGT. TCRdb processed the reads anew with MiXCR; each CDR3 protein has one entry. The table records under 850,000 distinct CDR3 sequences, about 40% of them present only once. This clonotype occurred a few times. This receptor was identified in a human donor in good health (CMV status not recorded). Some clones in this sample may be carry-over from other donors' samples. Sequenced input: PBMCs. This chain links TRBV6-1 with TRBJ2-3; D remains ambiguous. The CDR3 coding sequence is TGTGCCAGCAGGGAACAGTCTAGCACAGATACGCAGTATTTT. Amino acid sequence: CASREQSSTDTQYF.